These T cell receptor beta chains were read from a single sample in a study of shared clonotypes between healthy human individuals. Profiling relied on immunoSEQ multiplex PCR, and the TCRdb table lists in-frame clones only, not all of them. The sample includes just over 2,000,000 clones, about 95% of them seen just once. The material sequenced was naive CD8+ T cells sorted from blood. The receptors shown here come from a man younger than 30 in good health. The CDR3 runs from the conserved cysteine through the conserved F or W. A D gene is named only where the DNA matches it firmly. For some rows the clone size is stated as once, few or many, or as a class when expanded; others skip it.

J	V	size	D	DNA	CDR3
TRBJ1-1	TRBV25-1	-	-	TGTGCCAGCAGTGAATGGATGGGAGAAGCTTTCTTT	CASSEWMGEAFF
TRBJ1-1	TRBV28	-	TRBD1	TGTGCCAGCAGTTTATCAGGGGGGAACACTGAAGCTTTCTTT	CASSLSGGNTEAFF
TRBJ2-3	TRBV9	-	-	TGTGCCAGCAGCCCTCCCCTCACAGATACGCAGTATTTT	CASSPPLTDTQYF
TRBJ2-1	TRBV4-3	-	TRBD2	TGCGCCAGCAGCCACCTCCTCGGACTAGCGGGAGGCAATGAGCAGTTCTTC	CASSHLLGLAGGNEQFF
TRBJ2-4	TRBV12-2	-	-	TGTGCAAGTCGCTTAGGCCGGGGGACAGGGTTTTTGAACATTCAGTACTTC	CASRLGRGTGFLNIQYF
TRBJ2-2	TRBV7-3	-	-	TGTGCCAGCAGCTTAGTGGCGGATGGGGAGCTGTTTTTT	CASSLVADGELFF
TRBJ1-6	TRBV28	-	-	TGTGCCAGCAGACGTGCCGGGGACGGCTATTCACCCCTCCACTTT	CASRRAGDGYSPLHF
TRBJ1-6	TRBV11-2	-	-	TGTGCCAGCAGCTCCTGGGACCGCCCTAGCTCCTATAATTCACCCCTCCACTTT	CASSSWDRPSSYNSPLHF
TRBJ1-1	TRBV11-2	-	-	TGTGCCAGCAGCCGAGCATGGGCCGAAACTGAAGCTTTCTTT	CASSRAWAETEAFF
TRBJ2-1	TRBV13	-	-	TGTGCCAGCAGCTTAGGACGGCACAATGAGCAGTTCTTC	CASSLGRHNEQFF
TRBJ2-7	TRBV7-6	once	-	TGTGCCAGCAGCTGGACAGGGAGGGACGAGCAGTACTTC	CASSWTGRDEQYF
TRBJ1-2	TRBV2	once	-	TGTGCCAGCAGTGCGGAAGTGGGGGCGTATGGCTACACCTTC	CASSAEVGAYGYTF
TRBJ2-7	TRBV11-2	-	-	TGTGCCAGCAGCGCAGACAGCTCGTACGAGCAGTACTTC	CASSADSSYEQYF
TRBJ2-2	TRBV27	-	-	TGTGCCAGCAGCCAACTCGGACCGACGAACACCGGGGAGCTGTTTTTT	CASSQLGPTNTGELFF
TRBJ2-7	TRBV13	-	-	TGTGCCAGCAGCTGGGGACATTCCTACGAGCAGTACTTC	CASSWGHSYEQYF
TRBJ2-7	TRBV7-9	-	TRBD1	TGTGCCAGCAGCTCCGGGGACAGGGATCCCTACGAGCAGTACTTC	CASSSGDRDPYEQYF
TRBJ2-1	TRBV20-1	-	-	TGCAGTGCTAGAGATAAGGATGAGCAGTTCTTC	CSARDKDEQFF
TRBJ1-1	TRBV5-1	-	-	TGCGCCAGCAGCTTGGCCCGGACTGAAGCTTTCTTT	CASSLARTEAFF
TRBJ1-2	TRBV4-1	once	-	TGCGCCAGCAGCCAAGTCTCGACATATGGCTACACCTTC	CASSQVSTYGYTF
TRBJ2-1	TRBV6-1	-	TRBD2	TGTGCCAGCAGTGAGGGACTAGCGCTCGATTACAATGAGCAGTTCTTC	CASSEGLALDYNEQFF
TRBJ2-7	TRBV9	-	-	TGTGCCAGCAGCCGGGGACCGGGCCCCAACGAGCAGTACTTC	CASSRGPGPNEQYF
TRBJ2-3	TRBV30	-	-	TGTGCCTGGAACTTTATGGGGGAAACCACAGATACGCAGTATTTT	CAWNFMGETTDTQYF
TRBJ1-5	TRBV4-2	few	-	TGTGCCAGCAGCCAAGATCAGTATCAGCCCCAGCATTTT	CASSQDQYQPQHF
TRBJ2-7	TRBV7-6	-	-	TGTGCCAGCAGCCCGGGGACATCTTCCTACGAGCAGTACTTC	CASSPGTSSYEQYF
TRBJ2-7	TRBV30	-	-	TGTGCCTGGAGTGTTGGGGCCGGGTTCTCCTACGAGCAGTACTTC	CAWSVGAGFSYEQYF
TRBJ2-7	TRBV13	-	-	TGTGCCAGCAGCCCGGGACTTGACACTTACGAGCAGTACTTC	CASSPGLDTYEQYF
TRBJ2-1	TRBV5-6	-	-	TGTGCCAGCAGCTTGGGTGTTAGCTCCTACAATGAGCAGTTCTTC	CASSLGVSSYNEQFF
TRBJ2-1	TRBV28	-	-	TGTGCCAGCAGTGGGGGGTTTCGATCCTACAATGAGCAGTTCTTC	CASSGGFRSYNEQFF
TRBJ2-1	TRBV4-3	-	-	TGCGCCAGCAGCCAAGAGACTAGCTACAATGAGCAGTTCTTC	CASSQETSYNEQFF
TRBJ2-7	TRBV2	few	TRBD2	TGTGCCAGCAGTCCGCGGACTAGCGAGGGGGGCGAGCAGTACTTC	CASSPRTSEGGEQYF
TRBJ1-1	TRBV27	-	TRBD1	TGTGCCAGCAGTGAACGACAGGGTGTGGGCGCTTTCTTT	CASSERQGVGAFF
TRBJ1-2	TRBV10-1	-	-	TGCGCCAGCAGTGAGGCCGACGGCTATGGCTACACCTTC	CASSEADGYGYTF
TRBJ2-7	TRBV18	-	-	TGTGCCAGCTCCCCAGAAGAGGGTCTTACCTCGTCCGAGCAGTACTTC	CASSPEEGLTSSEQYF
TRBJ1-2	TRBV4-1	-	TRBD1	TGCGCCAGCAGCCATACAGGGGTAACCTATGGCTACACCTTC	CASSHTGVTYGYTF
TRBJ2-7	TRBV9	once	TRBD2	TGTGCCAGCAGCGTAGGGCCTGCGGGAGAATTCGAGCAGTACTTC	CASSVGPAGEFEQYF
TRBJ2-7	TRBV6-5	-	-	TGTGCCAGCAGTTACTCGGGCCCACCGGAGCAGTACTTC	CASSYSGPPEQYF
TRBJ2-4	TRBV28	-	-	TGTGCCAGCAGTGCCAGGTCCCTCGAGAACATTCAGTACTTC	CASSARSLENIQYF
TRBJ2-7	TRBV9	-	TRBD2	TGTGCCAGCAGCGCTAGCGGGAGAAAGGACGAGCAGTACTTC	CASSASGRKDEQYF
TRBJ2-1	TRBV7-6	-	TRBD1	TGTGCCAGCAGCTTAGGGGACAGCTCCTACAATGAGCAGTTCTTC	CASSLGDSSYNEQFF
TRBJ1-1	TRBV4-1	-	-	TGCGCCAGCAGCCGGGGCCCGGAGAACACTGAAGCTTTCTTT	CASSRGPENTEAFF
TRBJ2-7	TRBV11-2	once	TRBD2	TGTGCCAGCAGCTTAGATGGGGACTATCGAGCCTACGAGCAGTACTTC	CASSLDGDYRAYEQYF